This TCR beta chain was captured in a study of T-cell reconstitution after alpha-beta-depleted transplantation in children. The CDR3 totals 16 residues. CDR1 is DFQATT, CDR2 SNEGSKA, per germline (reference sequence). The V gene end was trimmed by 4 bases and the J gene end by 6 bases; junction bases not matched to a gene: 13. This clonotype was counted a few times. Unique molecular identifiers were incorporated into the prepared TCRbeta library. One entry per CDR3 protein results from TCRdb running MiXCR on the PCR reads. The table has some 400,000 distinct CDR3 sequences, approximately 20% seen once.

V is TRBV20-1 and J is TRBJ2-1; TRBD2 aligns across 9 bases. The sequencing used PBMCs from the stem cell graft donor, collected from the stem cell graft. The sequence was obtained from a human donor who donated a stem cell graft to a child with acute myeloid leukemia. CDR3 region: CSATDRMGLAINEQFF. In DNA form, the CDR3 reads TGCAGTGCTACGGACAGGATGGGACTAGCCATCAATGAGCAGTTCTTC.